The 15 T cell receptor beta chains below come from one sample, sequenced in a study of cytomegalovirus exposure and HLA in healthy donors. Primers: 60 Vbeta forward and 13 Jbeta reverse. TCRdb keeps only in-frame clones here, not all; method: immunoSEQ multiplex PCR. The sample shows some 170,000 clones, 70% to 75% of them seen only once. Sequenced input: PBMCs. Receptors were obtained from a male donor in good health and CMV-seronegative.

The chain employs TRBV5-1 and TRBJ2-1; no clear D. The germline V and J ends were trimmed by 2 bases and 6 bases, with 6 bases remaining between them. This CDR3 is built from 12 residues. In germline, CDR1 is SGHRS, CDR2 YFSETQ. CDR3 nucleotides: TGCGCCAGCAGCTTTTCTAGCAATGAGCAGTTCTTC. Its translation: CASSFSSNEQFF.

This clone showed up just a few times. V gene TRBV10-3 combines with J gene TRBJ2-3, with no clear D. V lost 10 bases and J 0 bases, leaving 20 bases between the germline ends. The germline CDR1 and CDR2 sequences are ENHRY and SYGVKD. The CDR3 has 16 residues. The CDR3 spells CATLKRPSTSTDTQYF. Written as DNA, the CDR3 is TGTGCCACCCTTAAGCGCCCAAGCACTAGCACAGATACGCAGTATTTT.

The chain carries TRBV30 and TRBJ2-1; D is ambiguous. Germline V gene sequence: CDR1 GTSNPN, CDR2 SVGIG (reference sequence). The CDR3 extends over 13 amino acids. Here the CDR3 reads CGCSRGSYNEQFF. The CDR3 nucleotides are TGTGGGTGCTCGCGAGGATCCTACAATGAGCAGTTCTTC.

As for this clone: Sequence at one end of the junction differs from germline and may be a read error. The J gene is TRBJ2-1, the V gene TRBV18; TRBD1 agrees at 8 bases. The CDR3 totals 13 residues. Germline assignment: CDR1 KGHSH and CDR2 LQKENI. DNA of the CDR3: TGTGCCAGCTCACCACCAGCAGGGGGCCCTTTGATCTTC. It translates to CASSPPAGGPLIF. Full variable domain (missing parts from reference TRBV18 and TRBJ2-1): NAGVMQNPRHLVRRRGQEARLRCSPMKGHSHVYWYRQLPEEGLKFMVYLQKENIIDESGMPKERFSAEFPKEGPSILRIQQVVRGDSAAYFCASSPPAGGPLIFGPGTRLTVL.

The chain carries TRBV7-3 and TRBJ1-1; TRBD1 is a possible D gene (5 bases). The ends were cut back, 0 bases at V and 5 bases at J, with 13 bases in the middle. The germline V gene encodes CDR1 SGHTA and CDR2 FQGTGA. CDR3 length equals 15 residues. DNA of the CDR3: TGTGCCAGCAGCTTAACAGGGTATTCAGGGACTGAAGCTTTCTTT. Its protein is CASSLTGYSGTEAFF.

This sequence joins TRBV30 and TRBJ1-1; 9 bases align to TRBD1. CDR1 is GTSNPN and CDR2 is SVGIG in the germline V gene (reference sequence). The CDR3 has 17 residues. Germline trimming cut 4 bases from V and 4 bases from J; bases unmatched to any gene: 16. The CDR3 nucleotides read TGTGCCTGGAAAAAGGGGGACAGGGAGGTTCGTTTCACTGAAGCTTTCTTT. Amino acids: CAWKKGDREVRFTEAFF.

The CDR3: CASSPPTGSDTQYF. The DNA for the CDR3 is TGTGCCAGCTCACCACCGACAGGGTCAGATACGCAGTATTTT. The chain has TRBV18 and TRBJ2-3, with 7 bases that match TRBD1. The germline V gene has CDR1 KGHSH and CDR2 LQKENI. Losses at the gene ends were 0 bases for V and 4 bases for J; bases not matched to a gene: 1. The CDR3 spans 14 residues.

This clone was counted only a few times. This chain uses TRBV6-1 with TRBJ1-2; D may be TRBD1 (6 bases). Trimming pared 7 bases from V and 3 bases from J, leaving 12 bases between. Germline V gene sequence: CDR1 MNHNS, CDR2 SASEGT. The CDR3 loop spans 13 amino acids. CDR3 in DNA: TGTGCCAGCACGAGGGGGAGCTACTATGGCTACACCTTC. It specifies CASTRGSYYGYTF.

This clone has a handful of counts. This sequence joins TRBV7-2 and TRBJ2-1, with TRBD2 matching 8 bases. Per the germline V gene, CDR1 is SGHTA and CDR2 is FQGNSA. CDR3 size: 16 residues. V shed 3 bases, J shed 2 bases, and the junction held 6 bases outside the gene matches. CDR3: CASSFQRGLAYNEQFF. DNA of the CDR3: TGTGCCAGCAGCTTTCAGCGGGGGCTTGCCTACAATGAGCAGTTCTTC.

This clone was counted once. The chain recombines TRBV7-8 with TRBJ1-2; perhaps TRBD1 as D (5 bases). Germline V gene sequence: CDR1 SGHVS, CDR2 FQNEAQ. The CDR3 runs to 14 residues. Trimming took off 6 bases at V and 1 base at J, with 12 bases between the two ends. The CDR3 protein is CASSEVQGNYGYTF. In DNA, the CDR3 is TGTGCCAGCAGTGAGGTGCAGGGTAACTATGGCTACACCTTC.

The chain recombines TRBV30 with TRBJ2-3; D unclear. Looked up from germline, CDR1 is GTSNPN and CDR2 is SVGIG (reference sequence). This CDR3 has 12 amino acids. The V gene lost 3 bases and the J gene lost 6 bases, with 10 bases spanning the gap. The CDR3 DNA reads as TGTGCCTGGAGCAAGATCGGGGATACGCAGTATTTT. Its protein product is CAWSKIGDTQYF.

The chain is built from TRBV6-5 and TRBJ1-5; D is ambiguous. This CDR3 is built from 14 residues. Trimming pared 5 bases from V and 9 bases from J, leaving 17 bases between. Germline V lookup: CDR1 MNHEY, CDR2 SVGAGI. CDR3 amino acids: CASSPSGFSRPQHF. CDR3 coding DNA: TGTGCCAGCAGTCCGTCTGGGTTTTCTAGGCCCCAGCATTTT.

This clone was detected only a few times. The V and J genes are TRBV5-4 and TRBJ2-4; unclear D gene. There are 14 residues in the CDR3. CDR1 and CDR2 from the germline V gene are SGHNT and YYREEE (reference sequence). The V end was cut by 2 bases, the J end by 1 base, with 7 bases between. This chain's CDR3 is CASSFPSAKNIQYF. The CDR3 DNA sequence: TGTGCCAGCAGCTTCCCGTCGGCCAAAAACATTCAGTACTTC. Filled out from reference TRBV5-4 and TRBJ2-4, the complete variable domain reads ETGVTQSPTHLIKTRGQQVTLRCSSQSGHNTVSWYQQALGQGPQFIFQYYREEENGRGNFPPRFSGLQFPNYSSELNVNALELDDSALYLCASSFPSAKNIQYFGAGTRLSVL.

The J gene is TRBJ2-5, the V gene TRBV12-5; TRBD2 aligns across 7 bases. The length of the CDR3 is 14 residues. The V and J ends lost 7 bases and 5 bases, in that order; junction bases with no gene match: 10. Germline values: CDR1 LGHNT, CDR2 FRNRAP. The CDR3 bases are TGTGCTAGTGCAGCGGGGATCCTCCAGGAGACCCAGTACTTC. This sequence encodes CASAAGILQETQYF. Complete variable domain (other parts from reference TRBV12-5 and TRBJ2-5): DARVTQTPRHKVTEMGQEVTMRCQPILGHNTVFWYRQTMMQGLELLAYFRNRAPLDDSGMPKDRFSAEMPDATLATLKIQPSEPRDSAVYFCASAAGILQETQYFGPGTRLLVL.

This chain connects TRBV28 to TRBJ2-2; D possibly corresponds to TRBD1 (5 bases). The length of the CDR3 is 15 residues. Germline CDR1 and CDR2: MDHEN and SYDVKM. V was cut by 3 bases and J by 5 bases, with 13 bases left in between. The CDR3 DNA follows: TGTGCCAGCAGTTTTAAGCAGGGATGGACCGGGGAGCTGTTTTTT. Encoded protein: CASSFKQGWTGELFF.